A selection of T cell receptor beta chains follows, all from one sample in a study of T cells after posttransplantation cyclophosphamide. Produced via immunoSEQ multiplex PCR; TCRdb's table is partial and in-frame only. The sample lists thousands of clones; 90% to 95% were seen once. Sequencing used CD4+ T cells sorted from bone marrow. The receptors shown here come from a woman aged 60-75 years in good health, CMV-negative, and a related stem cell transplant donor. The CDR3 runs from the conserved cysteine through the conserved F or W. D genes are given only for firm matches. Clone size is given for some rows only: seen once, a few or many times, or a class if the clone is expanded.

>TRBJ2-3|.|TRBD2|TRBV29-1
CSVELLAGRADTQYF
TGCAGCGTTGAACTGCTAGCGGGAAGGGCAGATACGCAGTATTTT
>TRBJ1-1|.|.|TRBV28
CATGGIRDTEAFF
TGTGCCACCGGGGGGATAAGAGACACTGAAGCTTTCTTT
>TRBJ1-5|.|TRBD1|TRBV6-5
CASRDRGLQPQHF
TGTGCCAGCAGGGACAGGGGGCTTCAGCCCCAGCATTTT
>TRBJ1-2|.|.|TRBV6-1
CASSEGATNYGYTF
TGTGCCAGCAGTGAGGGGGCTACTAACTATGGCTACACCTTC
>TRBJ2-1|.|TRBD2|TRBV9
CASSVDLAGYNEQFF
TGTGCCAGCAGCGTAGATTTAGCGGGATACAATGAGCAGTTCTTC
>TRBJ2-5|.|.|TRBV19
CASSGQITETQYF
TGTGCCAGTAGTGGTCAGATAACAGAGACCCAGTACTTC
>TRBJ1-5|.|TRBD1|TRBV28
CASSLLPGQGAGQPQHF
TGTGCCAGCAGCCTACTACCGGGACAGGGGGCCGGTCAGCCCCAGCATTTT
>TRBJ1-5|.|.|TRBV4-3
CASSQGGEGNQPQHF
TGCGCCAGCAGCCAAGGGGGGGAAGGCAATCAGCCCCAGCATTTT
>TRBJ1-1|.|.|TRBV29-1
CSVEDKRQGRTEAFF
TGCAGCGTTGAAGATAAGCGCCAGGGTCGGACTGAAGCTTTCTTT
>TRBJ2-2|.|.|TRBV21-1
CASSKARTGGWPGELFF
TGTGCCAGCAGCAAAGCAAGGACAGGGGGCTGGCCCGGGGAGCTGTTTTTT
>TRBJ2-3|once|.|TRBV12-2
CASRLTIVVASTDTQYF
TGTGCAAGTCGCTTAACCATAGTAGTTGCTAGCACAGATACGCAGTATTTT
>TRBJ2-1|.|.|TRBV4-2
CASSEAGYGENEQFF
TGTGCCAGCAGCGAGGCCGGGTACGGGGAGAATGAGCAGTTCTTC
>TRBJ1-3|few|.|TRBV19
CASGGEPGNTIYF
TGTGCCAGTGGCGGGGAACCTGGAAACACCATATATTTT
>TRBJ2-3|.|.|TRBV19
CASSNRPGDTQYF
TGTGCCAGTAGTAATCGACCCGGGGATACGCAGTATTTT
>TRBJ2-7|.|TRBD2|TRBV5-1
CASSPGLAGDYEQYF
TGCGCCAGCAGCCCCGGACTAGCGGGAGACTACGAGCAGTACTTC
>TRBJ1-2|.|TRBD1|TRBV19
CASQGANYGYTF
TGTGCCAGTCAGGGGGCCAACTATGGCTACACCTTC
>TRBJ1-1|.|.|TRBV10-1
CAPPRVGAFF
TGCGCCCCCCCGAGGGTGGGAGCTTTCTTT
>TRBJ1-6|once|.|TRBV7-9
CASSLAGGGRWNSPLHF
TGTGCCAGCAGCTTAGCGGGCGGGGGTCGATGGAATTCACCCCTCCACTTT
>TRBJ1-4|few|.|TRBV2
CASSLSSRRINEKLFF
TGTGCCAGCAGCCTTTCAAGTCGGCGGATTAATGAAAAACTGTTTTTT
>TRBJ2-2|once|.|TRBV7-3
CASSSSRQGSNTGELFF
TGTGCCAGCAGCTCGTCTAGGCAGGGGTCGAACACCGGGGAGCTGTTTTTT
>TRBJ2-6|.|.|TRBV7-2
CASSPSSHSGANVLTF
TGTGCCAGCAGTCCTAGCAGCCACTCTGGGGCCAACGTCCTGACTTTC
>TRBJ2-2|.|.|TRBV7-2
CASSLEAGNTGELFF
TGTGCCAGCAGCTTAGAGGCAGGGAACACCGGGGAGCTGTTTTTT
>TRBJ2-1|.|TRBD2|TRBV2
CASSRVSGAGDNEQFF
TGTGCCAGCAGCCGGGTATCTGGAGCGGGAGACAATGAGCAGTTCTTC
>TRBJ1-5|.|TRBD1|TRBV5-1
CASSPTGTANQPQHF
TGCGCCAGCAGCCCGACCGGGACAGCTAATCAGCCCCAGCATTTT
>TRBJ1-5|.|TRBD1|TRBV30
CAWSTRTGRWGRQPQHF
TGTGCCTGGAGTACCCGGACAGGGCGGTGGGGAAGGCAGCCCCAGCATTTT
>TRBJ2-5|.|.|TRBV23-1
CASSQPGTSEQETQYF
TGCGCCAGCAGTCAACCCGGGACATCCGAGCAAGAGACCCAGTACTTC
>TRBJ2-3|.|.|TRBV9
CASSVDVSSRQANTQYF
TGTGCCAGCAGCGTAGATGTTAGTTCCCGGCAGGCGAATACGCAGTATTTT
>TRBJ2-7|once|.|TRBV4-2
CASSQDISGASYEQYF
TGTGCCAGCAGCCAAGACATTAGCGGAGCCTCCTACGAGCAGTACTTC
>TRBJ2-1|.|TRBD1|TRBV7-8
CASSSETGDNEQFF
TGTGCCAGCAGCTCAGAGACAGGGGACAATGAGCAGTTCTTC
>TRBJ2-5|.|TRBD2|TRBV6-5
CASSGGVRETQYF
TGTGCCAGCAGCGGGGGGGTTCGGGAGACCCAGTACTTC
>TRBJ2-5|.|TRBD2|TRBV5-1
CASSLGLANQETQYF
TGCGCCAGCAGCTTGGGACTAGCTAACCAAGAGACCCAGTACTTC
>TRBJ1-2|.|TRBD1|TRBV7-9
CASSLYGTDGYTF
TGTGCCAGCAGCTTATACGGGACAGATGGCTACACCTTC
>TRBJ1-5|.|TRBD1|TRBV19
CASSRTGGRSNQPQHF
TGTGCCAGTAGTAGGACAGGCGGTCGGAGCAATCAGCCCCAGCATTTT
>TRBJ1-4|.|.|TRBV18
CASSPVGGGEKLFF
TGTGCCAGCTCACCGGTTGGCGGAGGCGAAAAACTGTTTTTT
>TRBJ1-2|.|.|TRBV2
CASSLDRNYGYTF
TGTGCCAGCAGTTTAGACAGAAACTATGGCTACACCTTC
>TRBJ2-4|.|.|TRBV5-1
CASSATNLGAGNIQYF
TGCGCCAGCAGCGCCACAAATTTGGGGGCAGGAAACATTCAGTACTTC
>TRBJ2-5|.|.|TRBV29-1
CSVAQSYQETQYF
TGCAGCGTTGCCCAGTCCTACCAAGAGACCCAGTACTTC
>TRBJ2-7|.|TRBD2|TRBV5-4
CASSPGLALSYEQYF
TGTGCCAGCAGCCCGGGACTAGCGTTAAGCTACGAGCAGTACTTC
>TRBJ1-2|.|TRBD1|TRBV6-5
CASSGTDYGYTF
TGTGCCAGCAGCGGGACAGACTATGGCTACACCTTC
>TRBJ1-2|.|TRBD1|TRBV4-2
CASSQEARGAFDYGYTF
TGTGCCAGCAGCCAAGAGGCCAGGGGGGCGTTTGACTATGGCTACACCTTC
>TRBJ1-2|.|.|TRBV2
CASSVKVGQAGYTF
TGTGCCAGCAGTGTGAAGGTCGGCCAGGCTGGCTACACCTTC
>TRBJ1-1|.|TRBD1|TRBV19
CASRGTGGAGTEAFF
TGTGCCAGTAGGGGGACAGGGGGCGCAGGCACTGAAGCTTTCTTT
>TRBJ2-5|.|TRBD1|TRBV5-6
CASSSTPGQGSTQYF
TGTGCCAGCAGCTCAACCCCGGGACAGGGGTCGACCCAGTACTTC
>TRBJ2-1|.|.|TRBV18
CASSPSTAYNEQFF
TGTGCCAGCTCACCATCGACAGCCTACAATGAGCAGTTCTTC
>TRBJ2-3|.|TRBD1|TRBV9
CASSVRQGAGTDTQYF
TGTGCCAGCAGCGTACGACAGGGGGCGGGCACAGATACGCAGTATTTT